This T cell receptor beta chain was sequenced during a study of chemoradiotherapy in HPV16-positive cancers. The CDR3 extends over 14 amino acids. From germline, CDR1 is GTSNPN and CDR2 SVGIG (reference sequence). J lost 4 bases, V lost 2 bases, and 7 bases had no gene match. Overall study findings and caveats: HPV-specific T cells were functionally defined from only a couple of HPV16-positive patients. Candidate HPV-specific clones and E7-related TCR motifs grew in tumor during treatment.

As for this clone: Its target is not known.

Samples were taken several times over chemoradiotherapy. Profiled with immunoSEQ multiplex PCR; TCRdb holds only in-frame clones, not every one. The sample carries more than 10,000 clones, around 66% recorded once. The TCR sequence derives from a human donor with HPV-associated anogenital cancer. V and J are TRBV30 and TRBJ1-2, with 7 bases fitting TRBD1. The sample was collected from a patient who underwent chemoradiotherapy. CDR3 DNA sequence: TGTGCCTGGAGTTCCACAGGGGTAGTCTATGGCTACACCTTC. Translating it yields CAWSSTGVVYGYTF. Filled out from reference TRBV30 and TRBJ1-2, the complete variable domain reads SQTIHQWPATLVQPVGSPLSLECTVEGTSNPNLYWYRQAAGRGLQLLFYSVGIGQISSEVPQNLSASRPQDRQFILSSKKLLLSDSGFYLCAWSSTGVVYGYTFGSGTRLTVV.